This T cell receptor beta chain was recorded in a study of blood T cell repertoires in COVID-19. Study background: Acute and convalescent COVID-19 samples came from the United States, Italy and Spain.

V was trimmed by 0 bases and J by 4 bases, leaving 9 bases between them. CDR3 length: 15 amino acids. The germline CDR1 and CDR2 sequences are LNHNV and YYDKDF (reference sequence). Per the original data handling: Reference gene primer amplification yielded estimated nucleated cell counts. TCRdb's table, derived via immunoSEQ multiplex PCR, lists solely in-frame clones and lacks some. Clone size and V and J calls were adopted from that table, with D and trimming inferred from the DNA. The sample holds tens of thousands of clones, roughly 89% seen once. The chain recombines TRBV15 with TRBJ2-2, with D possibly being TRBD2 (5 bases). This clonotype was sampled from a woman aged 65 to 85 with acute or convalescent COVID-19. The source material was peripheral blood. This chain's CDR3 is CATSRDGSFTGELFF. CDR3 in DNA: TGTGCCACCAGCAGAGATGGGAGTTTCACCGGGGAGCTGTTTTTT.